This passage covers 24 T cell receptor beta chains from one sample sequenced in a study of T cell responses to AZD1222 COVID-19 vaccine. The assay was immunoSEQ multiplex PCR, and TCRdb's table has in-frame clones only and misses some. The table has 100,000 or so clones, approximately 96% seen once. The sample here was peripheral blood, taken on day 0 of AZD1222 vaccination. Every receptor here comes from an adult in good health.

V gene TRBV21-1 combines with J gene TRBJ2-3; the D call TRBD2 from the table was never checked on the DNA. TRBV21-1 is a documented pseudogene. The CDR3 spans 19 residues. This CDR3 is CASSTKKRQRESSTDTQYF. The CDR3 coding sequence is TGTGCCAGCAGCACCAAAAAAAGACAGCGGGAGAGCTCCACAGATACGCAGTATTTT.

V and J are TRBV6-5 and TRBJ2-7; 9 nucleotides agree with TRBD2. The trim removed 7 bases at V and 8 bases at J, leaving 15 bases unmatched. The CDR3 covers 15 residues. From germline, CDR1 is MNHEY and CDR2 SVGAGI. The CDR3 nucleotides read TGTGCCAGCACCTACGGGTCTAGCGGGGTCTATCAGCAGTACTTC. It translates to CASTYGSSGVYQQYF.

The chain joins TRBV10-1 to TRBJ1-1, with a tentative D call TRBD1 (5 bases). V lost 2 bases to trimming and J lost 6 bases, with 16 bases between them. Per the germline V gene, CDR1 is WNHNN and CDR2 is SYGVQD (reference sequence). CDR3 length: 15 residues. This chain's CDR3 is CASSEGGVTGPEAFF. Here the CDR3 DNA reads TGCGCCAGCAGTGAGGGGGGGGTTACGGGGCCTGAAGCTTTCTTT.

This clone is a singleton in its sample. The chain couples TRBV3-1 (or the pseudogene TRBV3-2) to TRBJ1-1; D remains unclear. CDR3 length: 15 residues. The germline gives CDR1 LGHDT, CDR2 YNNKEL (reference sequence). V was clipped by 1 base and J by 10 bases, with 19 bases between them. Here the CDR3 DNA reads TGTGCCAGCAGCCAAGCCTCTCAGGTGGCCAAGGGAGCTTTCTTT. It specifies CASSQASQVAKGAFF.

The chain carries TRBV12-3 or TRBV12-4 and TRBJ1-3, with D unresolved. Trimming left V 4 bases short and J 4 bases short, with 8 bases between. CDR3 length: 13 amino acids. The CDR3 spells CASSSLRGNTIYF. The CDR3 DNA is TGTGCCAGCAGTTCACTAAGGGGAAACACCATATATTTT.

CDR3 DNA sequence: TGTGCCAGCAGCTTCGGACAGGGTCGAGAGACCCAGTACTTC. Protein product: CASSFGQGRETQYF. The rearrangement links TRBV11-1 to TRBJ2-5; 8 bases line up with TRBD1. This CDR3 has 14 amino acids. Germline V gene data show CDR1 as SGHAT and CDR2 as FQDESV (reference sequence). J lost 4 bases, V lost 3 bases, and 4 bases had no gene match.

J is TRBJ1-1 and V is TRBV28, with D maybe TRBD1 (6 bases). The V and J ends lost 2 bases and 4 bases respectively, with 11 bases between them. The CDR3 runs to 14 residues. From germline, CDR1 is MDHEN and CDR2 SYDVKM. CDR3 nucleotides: TGTGCCAGCAGTTTACTCCAGGGGAGCACTGAAGCTTTCTTT. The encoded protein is CASSLLQGSTEAFF.

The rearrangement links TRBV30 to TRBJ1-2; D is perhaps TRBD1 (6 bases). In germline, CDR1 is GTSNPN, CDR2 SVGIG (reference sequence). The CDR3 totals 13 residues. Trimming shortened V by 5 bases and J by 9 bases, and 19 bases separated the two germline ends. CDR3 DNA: TGTGCCTGGGCCTGGGGAGGGGGAAGGAGCTACACCTTC. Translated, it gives CAWAWGGGRSYTF.

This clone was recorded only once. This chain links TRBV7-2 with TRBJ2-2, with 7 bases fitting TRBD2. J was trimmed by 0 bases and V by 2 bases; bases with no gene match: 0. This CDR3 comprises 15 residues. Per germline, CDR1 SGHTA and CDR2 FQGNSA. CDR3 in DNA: TGTGCCAGCAGCTTACTAGCGGCGAACACCGGGGAGCTGTTTTTT. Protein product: CASSLLAANTGELFF.

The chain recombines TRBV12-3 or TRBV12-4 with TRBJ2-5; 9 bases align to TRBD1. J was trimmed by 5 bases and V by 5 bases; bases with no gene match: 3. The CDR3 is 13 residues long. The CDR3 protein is CASSRDRDETQYF. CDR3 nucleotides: TGTGCCAGCAGTCGGGACAGGGATGAGACCCAGTACTTC.

The chain's CDR3 is CASRKQGSYGYTF. CDR3 bases: TGCGCCAGCCGGAAACAGGGTTCCTATGGCTACACCTTC. The gene calls are TRBV4-3 and TRBJ1-2; a possible D gene is TRBD1 (6 bases). CDR1 and CDR2 from the germline V gene are LGHNA and YSLEER. V shed 8 bases and J shed 4 bases, with 14 bases lying between them. The CDR3 sequence is 13 residues long.

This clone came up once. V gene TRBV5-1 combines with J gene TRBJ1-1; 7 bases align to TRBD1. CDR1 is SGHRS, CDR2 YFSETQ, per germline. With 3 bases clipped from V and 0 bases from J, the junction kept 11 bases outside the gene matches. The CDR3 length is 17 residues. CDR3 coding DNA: TGCGCCAGCAGCTCTCTACCGGGACAGACCCTGAACACTGAAGCTTTCTTT. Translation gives CASSSLPGQTLNTEAFF.

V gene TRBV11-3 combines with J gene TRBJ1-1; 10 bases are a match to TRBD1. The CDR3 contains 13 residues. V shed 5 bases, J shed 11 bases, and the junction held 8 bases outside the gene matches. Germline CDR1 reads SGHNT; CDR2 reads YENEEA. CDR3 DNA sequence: TGTGCCAGCAGCCCACTCCCGGGACAGGGGGCTTTCTTT. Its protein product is CASSPLPGQGAFF.

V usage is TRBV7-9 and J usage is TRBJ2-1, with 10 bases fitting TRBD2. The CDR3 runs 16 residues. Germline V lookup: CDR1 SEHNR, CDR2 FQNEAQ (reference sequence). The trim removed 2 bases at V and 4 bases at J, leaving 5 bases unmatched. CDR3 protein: CASSLLAGESYNEQFF. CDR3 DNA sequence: TGTGCCAGCAGCTTACTAGCGGGGGAGAGTTACAATGAGCAGTTCTTC.

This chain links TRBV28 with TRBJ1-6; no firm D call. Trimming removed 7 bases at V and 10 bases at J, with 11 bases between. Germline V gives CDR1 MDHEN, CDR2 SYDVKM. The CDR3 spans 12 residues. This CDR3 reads CASTPGGSPLHF. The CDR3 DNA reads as TGTGCCAGCACCCCAGGAGGATCACCCCTCCACTTT.

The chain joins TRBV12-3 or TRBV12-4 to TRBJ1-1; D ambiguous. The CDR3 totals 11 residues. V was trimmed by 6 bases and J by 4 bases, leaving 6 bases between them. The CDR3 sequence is CASSFATEAFF. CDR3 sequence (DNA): TGTGCCAGCAGCTTTGCCACTGAAGCTTTCTTT.

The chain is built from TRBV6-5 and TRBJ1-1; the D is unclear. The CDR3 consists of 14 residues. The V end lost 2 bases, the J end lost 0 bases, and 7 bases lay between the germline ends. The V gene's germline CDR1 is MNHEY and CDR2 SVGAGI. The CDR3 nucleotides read TGTGCCAGCAGTTACAGCGGGATGAACACTGAAGCTTTCTTT. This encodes CASSYSGMNTEAFF.

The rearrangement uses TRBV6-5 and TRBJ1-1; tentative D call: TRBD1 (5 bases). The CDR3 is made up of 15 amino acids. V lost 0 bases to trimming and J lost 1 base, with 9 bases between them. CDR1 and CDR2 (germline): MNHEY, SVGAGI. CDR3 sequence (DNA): TGTGCCAGCAGTTACTCGGGGCAGACGAACACTGAAGCTTTCTTT. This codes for CASSYSGQTNTEAFF.

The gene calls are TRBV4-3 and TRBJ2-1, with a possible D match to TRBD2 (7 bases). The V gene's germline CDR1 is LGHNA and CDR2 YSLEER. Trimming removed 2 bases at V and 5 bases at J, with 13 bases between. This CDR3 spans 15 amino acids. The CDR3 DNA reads TGCGCCAGCAGCCAAAATCCGGGGGGCCACAATGAGCAGTTCTTC. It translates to CASSQNPGGHNEQFF.

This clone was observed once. The CDR3 here is CASSSRNQPQHF. The CDR3 DNA is TGTGCCAGCAGTTCAAGGAATCAGCCCCAGCATTTT. This chain joins TRBV28 and TRBJ1-5; D unresolved. The CDR3 extends over 12 amino acids. Trimming left V 4 bases short and J 4 bases short, with 5 bases between. Per the germline V gene, CDR1 is MDHEN and CDR2 is SYDVKM. The full variable domain, rest sourced from reference TRBV28 and TRBJ1-5, is DVKVTQSSRYLVKRTGEKVFLECVQDMDHENMFWYRQDPGLGLRLIYFSYDVKMKEKGDIPEGYSVSREKKERFSLILESASTNQTSMYLCASSSRNQPQHFGDGTRLSIL.

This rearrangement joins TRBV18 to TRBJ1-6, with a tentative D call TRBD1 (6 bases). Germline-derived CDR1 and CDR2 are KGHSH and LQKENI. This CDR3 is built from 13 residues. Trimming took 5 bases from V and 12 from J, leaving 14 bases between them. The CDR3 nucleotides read TGTGCCAGCTCAGGGGGACAAGACGAACCCCTCCACTTT. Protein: CASSGGQDEPLHF.

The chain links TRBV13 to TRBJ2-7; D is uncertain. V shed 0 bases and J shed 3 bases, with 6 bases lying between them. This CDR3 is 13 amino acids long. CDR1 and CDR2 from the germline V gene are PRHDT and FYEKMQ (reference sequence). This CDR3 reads CASSLGQYYEQYF. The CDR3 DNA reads TGTGCCAGCAGCTTAGGACAGTACTACGAGCAGTACTTC.

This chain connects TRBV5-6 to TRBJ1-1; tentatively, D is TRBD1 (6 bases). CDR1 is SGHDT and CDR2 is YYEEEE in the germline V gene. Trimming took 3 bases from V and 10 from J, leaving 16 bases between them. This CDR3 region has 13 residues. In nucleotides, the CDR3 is TGTGCCAGCAGCTACGGCAGGGGTGCGTCAGCTTTCTTT. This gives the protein CASSYGRGASAFF.

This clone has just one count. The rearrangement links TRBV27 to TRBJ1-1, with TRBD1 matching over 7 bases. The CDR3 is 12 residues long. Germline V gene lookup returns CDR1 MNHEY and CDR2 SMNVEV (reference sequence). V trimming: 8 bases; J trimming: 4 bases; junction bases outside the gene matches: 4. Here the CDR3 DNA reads TGTGCCAGCCAATCAGGGGGCACTGAAGCTTTCTTT. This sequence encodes CASQSGGTEAFF.